This entry features one T cell receptor beta chain sequence. The target antigen is unknown. Germline loops: CDR1 LNHNV, CDR2 YYDKDF (reference sequence). V dropped 0 bases and J dropped 10 bases, with 13 bases sitting between them. This CDR3 region has 14 residues. In TCRdb, the 5' RACE reads were re-called with MiXCR into one record per CDR3 protein. The sample records 200,000 to 250,000 distinct CDR3 sequences, 10% to 15% being singletons. The sample comes from a study of identical twins. General study results and limits: Excess sharing between twins was weaker in beta out-of-frame sequences. Invariant MAIT and iNKT cells may have partly biased zero-insertion analyses. Reduced insertions were recorded for abundant cord blood beta clonotypes, with no such pattern in memory repertoires.

These data were also filed under a second study, of yellow fever vaccine responses in identical twins.

Material: memory (CD45RO+) T cells sorted from blood. The chain carries TRBV15 and TRBJ2-1; possible D gene TRBD1, 6 bases. This clonotype originated in a woman younger than 35 in good health. Here the CDR3 DNA reads TGTGCCACCAGCAGAGATCAGGGGATGGGGGAGCAGTTCTTC. Residues: CATSRDQGMGEQFF.